Detailed here is one TCR beta chain. Its antigen remains unidentified. Treatment was busulfan-fludarabine conditioning, a marrow graft, and cyclophosphamide on days +3 and +4. Measured with immunoSEQ multiplex PCR; TCRdb has only the in-frame clones, and not every one. The sample has 9,900 or so clones, around 81% seen once. The data belong to a study of T cells after posttransplantation cyclophosphamide. Notes on the study in general: Recipient CMV seropositivity and CMV reactivation strongly tracked TRB clonality.

Sequenced material: PBMCs, taken approximately 2,000 days after allogeneic stem cell transplant with posttransplant cyclophosphamide. The TCR originated in a female patient in her fifties who received an allogeneic stem cell transplant from a related donor, was CMV-positive, and had no GVHD. A subset of T cells may come from the graft donor.

The CDR3 sequence is CASSSEGRAEDTGELFF. CDR3 nucleotides: TGTGCCAGCTCCTCGGAGGGGCGGGCGGAGGATACCGGGGAGCTGTTTTTT. This chain connects TRBV9 to TRBJ2-2, with D possibly matching TRBD2 (6 bases). Trimming stripped 7 bases from V and 5 bases from J, with 24 bases between. CDR1 and CDR2 from the germline V gene are SGDLS and YYNGEE. CDR3 length: 17 residues. Complete variable domain (other parts from reference TRBV9 and TRBJ2-2): DSGVTQTPKHLITATGQRVTLRCSPRSGDLSVYWYQQSLDQGLQFLIQYYNGEERAKGNILERFSAQQFPDLHSELNLSSLELGDSALYFCASSSEGRAEDTGELFFGEGSRLTVL.